This T cell receptor beta chain was found in a study of control samples from healthy donors and cancer patients. The protocol was immunoSEQ multiplex PCR, while the TCRdb copy is restricted to in-frame clones and leaves out a portion. The sample lists about 130,000 clones, more than 75% occurring once. The ends lost 2 bases at V and 0 bases at J; junction bases unmatched: 5. Germline loops: CDR1 MDHEN, CDR2 SYDVKM. The CDR3 consists of 16 residues. Sequencing input: blood. The chain is built from TRBV28 and TRBJ2-7, with 9 bases that match TRBD2. The sequence derives from a man aged 18-30 years in good health. The CDR3: CASSLSGSGSSYEQYF. CDR3 DNA: TGTGCCAGCAGTTTAAGCGGTAGCGGGAGCTCCTACGAGCAGTACTTC. Combining the CDR3 with reference TRBV28 and TRBJ2-7 gives the whole variable domain DVKVTQSSRYLVKRTGEKVFLECVQDMDHENMFWYRQDPGLGLRLIYFSYDVKMKEKGDIPEGYSVSREKKERFSLILESASTNQTSMYLCASSLSGSGSSYEQYFGPGTRLTVT.